The clone carrying this TCR beta chain has a handful of counts. Antigen unknown. These data belong to a study of OX40 agonist ivuxolimab in advanced cancers. Study background: Patients were infused with ivuxolimab every 2 weeks at 0.01 to 10 mg/kg. Having had anti-PD-1, anti-PD-L1 or anti-CTLA-4 therapy before was allowed, and roughly 40% had some. Notes on the study in general: By week 6 at 0.1 to 3.0 mg/kg, blood CD4+ and CD8+ T cells had expanded clonally. Specificity for antigen went undetermined in the expanded peripheral T cells.

Germline CDR1 reads LGHNA; CDR2 reads YSLEER. The CDR3 totals 15 residues. The ends were cut back, 0 bases at V and 5 bases at J, with 14 bases in the middle. The protocol was immunoSEQ multiplex PCR, while the TCRdb copy is restricted to in-frame clones and leaves out a portion. Of 12,000 or so clones in the sample, 69% were seen once. The clonotype comes from an adult with an advanced solid tumor such as melanoma, head and neck, liver or kidney cancer. This specimen consisted of CD4+ or CD8+ T cells sorted from blood, obtained in a trial of the OX40 agonist ivuxolimab. The chain recombines TRBV4-3 with TRBJ2-7; the D call may be TRBD1 or TRBD2 (6 bases each). CDR3 nucleotides: TGCGCCAGCAGCCAAGATGTGACGGGGGCTGACGAGCAGTACTTC. Protein product: CASSQDVTGADEQYF.